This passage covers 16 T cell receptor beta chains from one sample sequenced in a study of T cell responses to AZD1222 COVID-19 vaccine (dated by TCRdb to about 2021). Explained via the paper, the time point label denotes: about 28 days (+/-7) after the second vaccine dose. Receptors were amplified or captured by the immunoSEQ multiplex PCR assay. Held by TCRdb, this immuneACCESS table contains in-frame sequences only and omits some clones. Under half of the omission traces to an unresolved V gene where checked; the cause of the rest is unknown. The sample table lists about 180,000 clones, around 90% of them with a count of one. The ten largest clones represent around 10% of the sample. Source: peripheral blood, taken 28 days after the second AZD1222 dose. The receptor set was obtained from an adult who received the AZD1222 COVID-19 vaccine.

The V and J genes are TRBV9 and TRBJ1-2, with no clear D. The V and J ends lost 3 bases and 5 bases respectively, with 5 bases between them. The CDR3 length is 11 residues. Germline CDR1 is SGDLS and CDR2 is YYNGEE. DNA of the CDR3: TGTGCCAGCAGCGGACAATATGGCTACACCTTC. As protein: CASSGQYGYTF.

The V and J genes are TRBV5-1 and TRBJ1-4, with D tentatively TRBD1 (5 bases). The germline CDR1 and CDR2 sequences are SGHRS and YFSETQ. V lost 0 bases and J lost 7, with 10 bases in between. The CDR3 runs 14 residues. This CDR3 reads CASSLEGQGEKLFF. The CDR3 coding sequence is TGCGCCAGCAGCTTGGAGGGGCAAGGTGAAAAACTGTTTTTT.

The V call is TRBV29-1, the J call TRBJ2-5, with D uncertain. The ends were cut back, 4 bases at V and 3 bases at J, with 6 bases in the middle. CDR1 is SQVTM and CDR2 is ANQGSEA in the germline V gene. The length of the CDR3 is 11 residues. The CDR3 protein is CSVGRKETQYF. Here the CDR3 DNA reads TGCAGCGTTGGCCGAAAAGAGACCCAGTACTTC.

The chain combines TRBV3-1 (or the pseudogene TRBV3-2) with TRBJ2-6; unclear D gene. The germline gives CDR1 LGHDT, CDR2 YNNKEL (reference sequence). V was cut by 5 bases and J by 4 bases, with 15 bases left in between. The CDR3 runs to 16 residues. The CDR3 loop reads CASSRRTVCGANVLTF. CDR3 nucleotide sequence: TGTGCCAGCAGCAGACGTACGGTCTGCGGGGCCAACGTCCTGACTTTC.

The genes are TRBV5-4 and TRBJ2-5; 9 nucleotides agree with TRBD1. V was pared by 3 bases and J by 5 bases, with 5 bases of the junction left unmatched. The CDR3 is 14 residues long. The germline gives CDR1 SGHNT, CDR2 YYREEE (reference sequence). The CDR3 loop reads CASSSEGTGETQYF. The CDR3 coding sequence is TGTGCCAGCAGCTCCGAAGGGACAGGGGAGACCCAGTACTTC.

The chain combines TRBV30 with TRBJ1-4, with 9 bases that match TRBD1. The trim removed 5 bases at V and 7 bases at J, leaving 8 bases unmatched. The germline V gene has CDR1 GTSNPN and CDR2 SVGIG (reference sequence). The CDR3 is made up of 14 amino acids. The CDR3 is CAWGWGQGGEKLFF. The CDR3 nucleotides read TGTGCCTGGGGATGGGGACAGGGTGGTGAAAAACTGTTTTTT.

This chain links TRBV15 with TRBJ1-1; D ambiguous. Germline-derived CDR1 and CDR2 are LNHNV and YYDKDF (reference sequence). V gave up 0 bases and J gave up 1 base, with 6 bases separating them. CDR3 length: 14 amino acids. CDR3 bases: TGTGCCACCAGCAGAGATTGGGCGAACACTGAAGCTTTCTTT. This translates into CATSRDWANTEAFF.

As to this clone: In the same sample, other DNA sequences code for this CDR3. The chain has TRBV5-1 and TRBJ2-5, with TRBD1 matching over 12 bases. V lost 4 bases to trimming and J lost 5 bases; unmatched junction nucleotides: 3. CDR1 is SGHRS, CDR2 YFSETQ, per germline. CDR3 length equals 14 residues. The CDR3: CASSLGTGGETQYF. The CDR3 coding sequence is TGCGCCAGCAGCCTTGGGACAGGGGGCGAGACCCAGTACTTC.

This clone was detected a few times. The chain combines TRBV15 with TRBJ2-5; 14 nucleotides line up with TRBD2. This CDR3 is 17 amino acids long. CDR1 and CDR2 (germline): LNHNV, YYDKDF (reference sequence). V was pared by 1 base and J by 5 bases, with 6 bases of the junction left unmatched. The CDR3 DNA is TGTGCCACCAGCAGAGCCGGACTAGCGGGGGGTTATGAGACCCAGTACTTC. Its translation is CATSRAGLAGGYETQYF.

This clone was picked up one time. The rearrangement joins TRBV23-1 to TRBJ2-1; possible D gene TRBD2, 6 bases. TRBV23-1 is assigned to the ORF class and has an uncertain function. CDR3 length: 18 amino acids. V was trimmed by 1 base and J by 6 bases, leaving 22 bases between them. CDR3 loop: CASSQFPGLPPHCNEQFF. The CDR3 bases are TGCGCCAGCAGTCAATTTCCCGGACTACCCCCCCACTGCAATGAGCAGTTCTTC.

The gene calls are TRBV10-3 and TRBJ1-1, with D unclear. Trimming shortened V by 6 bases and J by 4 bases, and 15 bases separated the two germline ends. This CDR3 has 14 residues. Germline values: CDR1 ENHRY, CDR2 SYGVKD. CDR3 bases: TGTGCCATCAGGAGATCACTGACGGGCACTGAAGCTTTCTTT. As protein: CAIRRSLTGTEAFF.

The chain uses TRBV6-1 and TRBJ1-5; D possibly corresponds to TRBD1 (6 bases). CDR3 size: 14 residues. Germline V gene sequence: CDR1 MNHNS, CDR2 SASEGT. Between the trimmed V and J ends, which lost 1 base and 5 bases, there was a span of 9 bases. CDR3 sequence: CASSEGQAHQPQHF. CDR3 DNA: TGTGCCAGCAGTGAAGGACAGGCCCATCAGCCCCAGCATTTT.

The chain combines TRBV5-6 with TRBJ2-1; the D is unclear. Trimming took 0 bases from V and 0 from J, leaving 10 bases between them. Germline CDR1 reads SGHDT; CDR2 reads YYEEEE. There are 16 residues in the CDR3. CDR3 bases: TGTGCCAGCAGCTTGGGGTTCGTGAACTCCTACAATGAGCAGTTCTTC. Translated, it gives CASSLGFVNSYNEQFF.

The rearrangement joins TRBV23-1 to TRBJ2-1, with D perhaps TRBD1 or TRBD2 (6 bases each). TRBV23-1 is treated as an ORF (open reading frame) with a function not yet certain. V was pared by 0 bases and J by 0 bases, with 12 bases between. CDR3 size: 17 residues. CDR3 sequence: CASSQSRGHYSYNEQFF. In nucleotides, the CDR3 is TGCGCCAGCAGTCAATCGCGGGGACACTACTCCTACAATGAGCAGTTCTTC.

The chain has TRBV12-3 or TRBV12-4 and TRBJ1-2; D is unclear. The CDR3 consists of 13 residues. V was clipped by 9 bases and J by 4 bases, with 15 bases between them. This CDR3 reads CASTVGIGYGYTF. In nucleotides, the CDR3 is TGTGCCAGTACGGTAGGGATCGGCTATGGCTACACCTTC.

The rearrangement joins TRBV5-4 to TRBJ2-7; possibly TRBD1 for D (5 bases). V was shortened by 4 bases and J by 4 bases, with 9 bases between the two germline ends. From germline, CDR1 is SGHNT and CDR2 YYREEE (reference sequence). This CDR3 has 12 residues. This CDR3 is CASSRPGYEQYF. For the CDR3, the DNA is TGTGCCAGCAGCCGGCCAGGGTACGAGCAGTACTTC.